These 8 T cell receptor beta chains share one sample of origin, sequenced in a study of blood T cell repertoires in COVID-19. Using immunoSEQ multiplex PCR, the repertoire was profiled, and TCRdb retains in-frame clones only, with some absent. The sample has a few hundred thousand clones; 85% to 90% are singletons. Sequencing used PBMCs or T cells enriched from blood (not recorded which). The receptors originated from a woman aged 18-29 years who had recovered from COVID-19.

V is TRBV3-1 (or the pseudogene TRBV3-2) and J is TRBJ1-5, with D possibly being TRBD1 (5 bases). Germline V gene data show CDR1 as LGHDT and CDR2 as YNNKEL (reference sequence). CDR3 length: 13 residues. V was shortened by 5 bases and J by 7 bases, with 12 bases between the two germline ends. CDR3 DNA sequence: TGTGCCAGCAGCGGGGCAGGAGGGCAGCCCCAGCATTTT. Translating gives CASSGAGGQPQHF.

This clone was detected only once. The chain couples TRBV11-2 to TRBJ2-3, with 11 nucleotides matching TRBD2. Germline loops: CDR1 SGHAT, CDR2 FQNNGV. Trimming cost V 4 bases and J 7 bases; bases outside gene matches: 13. The CDR3 has 17 amino acids. The CDR3 spells CASSSLFSGGAVHTQYF. CDR3 sequence (DNA): TGTGCCAGCAGCTCGCTGTTTAGCGGGGGGGCAGTACATACGCAGTATTTT.

CDR3 sequence reads: CASSQARTGLTGELFF. The CDR3 coding sequence is TGTGCCAGCAGCCAAGCCAGGACAGGGCTCACCGGGGAGCTGTTTTTT. The chain links TRBV3-1 (or the pseudogene TRBV3-2) to TRBJ2-2; TRBD1 agrees at 8 bases. V dropped 1 base and J dropped 4; count of bases not matched to a gene: 5. Germline lookup yields CDR1 LGHDT and CDR2 YNNKEL (reference sequence). CDR3 length: 16 residues.

This clone has just a few counts. This sequence joins TRBV5-1 and TRBJ1-1, with a tentative D call TRBD1 (5 bases). V lost 5 bases and J 1 base, leaving 12 bases between the germline ends. Germline-derived CDR1 and CDR2 are SGHRS and YFSETQ. This CDR3 has 14 residues. The CDR3 DNA follows: TGCGCCAGCAGGCCCCAGGGCACGAACACTGAAGCTTTCTTT. This encodes CASRPQGTNTEAFF.

The chain combines TRBV5-1 with TRBJ2-3; 10 nucleotides agree with TRBD2. CDR3 length: 16 residues. The germline gives CDR1 SGHRS, CDR2 YFSETQ. V lost 1 base, J lost 3 bases, and 5 bases stayed unmatched. The CDR3 region is CASSLFASGGTDTQYF. Here the CDR3 DNA reads TGCGCCAGCAGCTTGTTTGCTAGCGGGGGAACAGATACGCAGTATTTT. The whole variable domain, remainder taken from reference TRBV5-1 and TRBJ2-3, is KAGVTQTPRYLIKTRGQQVTLSCSPISGHRSVSWYQQTPGQGLQFLFEYFSETQRNKGNFPGRFSGRQFSNSRSEMNVSTLELGDSALYLCASSLFASGGTDTQYFGPGTRLTVL.

The chain joins TRBV30 to TRBJ2-5, with D possibly matching TRBD2 (6 bases). The V end lost 5 bases, the J end lost 6 bases, and 16 bases lay between the germline ends. Germline V gives CDR1 GTSNPN, CDR2 SVGIG (reference sequence). CDR3 size: 13 residues. The CDR3 loop reads CAWAGGEGKTQYF. The DNA of the CDR3 is TGTGCCTGGGCAGGCGGGGAAGGAAAGACCCAGTACTTC.

The V call is TRBV29-1, the J call TRBJ2-3; D is undetermined. Germline lookup yields CDR1 SQVTM and CDR2 ANQGSEA. The CDR3 has 12 residues. Trimming removed 3 bases at V and 4 bases at J, with 8 bases between. CDR3 sequence reads: CSVDEGADTQYF. The CDR3, as DNA: TGCAGCGTTGACGAAGGAGCAGATACGCAGTATTTT.

This clone showed up just once. The chain has TRBV5-1 and TRBJ2-7, with D tentatively TRBD2 (6 bases). This CDR3 has 14 amino acids. In germline, CDR1 is SGHRS, CDR2 YFSETQ. The V end lost 0 bases, the J end lost 6 bases, and 13 bases lay between the germline ends. Here the CDR3 DNA reads TGCGCCAGCAGCTTGGCGGGGGTCGAAGTCGAGCAGTACTTC. Translating gives CASSLAGVEVEQYF.